This T cell receptor beta chain is from a study of T cell repertoires in cytomegalovirus infection. Findings and caveats of the study: It was HLA-C-restricted CMV-specific TCR beta clonotypes that dominated the response ex vivo.

The J segment lost 4 bases and the V segment lost 3 bases, leaving 5 bases of the junction unmatched. CDR3 length: 15 residues. Germline CDR1 is KGHSH and CDR2 is LQKENI. Note on this clonotype: Its target is unknown.

One entry per CDR3 protein, called by TCRdb with MiXCR from the reads. The data hold 200,000 to 300,000 distinct CDR3 sequences, with around 13% observed a single time. Sequencing input: PBMCs. The clonotype comes from a human donor in good health (CMV status not recorded). Some clones in this sample may be carry-over from other donors' samples. V gene TRBV18 combines with J gene TRBJ2-4; 8 nucleotides line up with TRBD2. The CDR3 region is CASSPSGGLKNIQYF. CDR3 sequence (DNA): TGTGCCAGCTCACCCAGCGGGGGTCTTAAAAACATTCAGTACTTC.